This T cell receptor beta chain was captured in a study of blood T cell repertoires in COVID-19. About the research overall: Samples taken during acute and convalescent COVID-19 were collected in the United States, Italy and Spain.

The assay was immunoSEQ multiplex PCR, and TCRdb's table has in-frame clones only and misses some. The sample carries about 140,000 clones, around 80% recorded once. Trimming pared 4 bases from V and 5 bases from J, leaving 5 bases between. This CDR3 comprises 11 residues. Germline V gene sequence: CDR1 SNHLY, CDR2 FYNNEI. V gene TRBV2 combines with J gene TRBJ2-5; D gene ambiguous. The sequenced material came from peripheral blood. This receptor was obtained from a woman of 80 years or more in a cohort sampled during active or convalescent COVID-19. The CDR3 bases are TGTGCCAGCAGTGGGGCCGAGACCCAGTACTTC. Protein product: CASSGAETQYF.